This TCR beta chain was recorded in a study of cytomegalovirus exposure and HLA in healthy donors. The PCR made use of 60 Vbeta and 13 Jbeta primers. Repertoires were generated with immunoSEQ multiplex PCR, while TCRdb's copy carries only in-frame clones and drops some. The data hold approximately 160,000 clones, with around 83% observed a single time. Germline-derived CDR1 and CDR2 are SGHTA and FQGNSA. The length of the CDR3 is 17 residues. A word on this clone: Its antigen is unknown.

Findings and limits, study-wide: In an earlier analysis, about 87% or about 30%: the productive usage of most TCR beta V segments. Apparent HLA restriction characterized most CMV-associated TCR beta chains in a later analysis. Sequences of the TCR beta chain were said to predict the HLA-A and HLA-B alleles of most subjects accurately. Usually a TCR sequence was rare, but some public TCRs were found in many donors.

Sequencing used PBMCs. This sequence originates from a man in his fifties or sixties in good health and CMV-seropositive. This chain connects TRBV7-2 to TRBJ2-5, with a weak D call TRBD1 (6 bases). The DNA end is a closer match to TRBJ2-7, so the J assignment may be wrong. CDR3 sequence: CASSYTTGGILSYEQYF. The CDR3 nucleotides are TGTGCCAGCAGCTATACGACAGGAGGAATCCTCTCCTACGAGCAGTACTTC.